This TCR beta chain emerged from a study of T cells after posttransplantation cyclophosphamide. Points from the study as a whole: After PTCy, TRB diversity resembled that of CNI/methotrexate controls. Donor CD8+ memory clones often dominated recipient blood repertoires at later times. TRB overlap between skin or GI tissue T cells and blood was limited.

About this clone itself: What it recognizes is unknown.

Cyclophosphamide on days +3 and +4 followed busulfan-fludarabine conditioning and a marrow graft. Repertoires were generated with immunoSEQ multiplex PCR, while TCRdb's copy carries only in-frame clones and drops some. The sample has 2,500 to 3,500 clones, about 85% seen once. The trim removed 5 bases at V and 4 bases at J, leaving 10 bases unmatched. The CDR3 has 17 amino acids. Germline V gives CDR1 ENHRY, CDR2 SYGVKD. J is TRBJ2-5 and V is TRBV10-3; TRBD2 agrees at 13 bases. Specimen: PBMCs, collected more than 150 days after allogeneic stem cell transplant with posttransplant cyclophosphamide. The source of this sequence is a male patient between 60 and 69 years old who received an allogeneic stem cell transplant from a related donor and was CMV-positive. Some T cells may be provided by the graft donor. The CDR3 bases are TGTGCCATCAGTTCCTGGACTAGCGGGGGTTCGGGAGAGACCCAGTACTTC. Protein sequence: CAISSWTSGGSGETQYF.